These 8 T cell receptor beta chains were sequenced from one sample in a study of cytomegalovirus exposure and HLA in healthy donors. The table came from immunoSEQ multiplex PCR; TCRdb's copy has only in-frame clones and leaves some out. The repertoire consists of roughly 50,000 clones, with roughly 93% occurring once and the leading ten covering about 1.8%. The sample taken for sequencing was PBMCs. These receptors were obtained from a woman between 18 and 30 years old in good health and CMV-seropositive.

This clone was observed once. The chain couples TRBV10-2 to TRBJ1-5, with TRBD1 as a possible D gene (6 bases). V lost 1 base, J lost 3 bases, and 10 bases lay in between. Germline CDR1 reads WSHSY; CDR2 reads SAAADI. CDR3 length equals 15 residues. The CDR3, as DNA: TGCGCCAGCAGTGAGTGGACAGTGTTCAATCAGCCCCAGCATTTT. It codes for CASSEWTVFNQPQHF.

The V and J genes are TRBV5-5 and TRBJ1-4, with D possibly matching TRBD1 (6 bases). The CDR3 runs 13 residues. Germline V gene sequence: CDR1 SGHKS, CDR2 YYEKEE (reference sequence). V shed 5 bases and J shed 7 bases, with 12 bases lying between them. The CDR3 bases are TGTGCCAGCAGGCACAGGGAAGGTGAAAAACTGTTTTTT. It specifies CASRHREGEKLFF.

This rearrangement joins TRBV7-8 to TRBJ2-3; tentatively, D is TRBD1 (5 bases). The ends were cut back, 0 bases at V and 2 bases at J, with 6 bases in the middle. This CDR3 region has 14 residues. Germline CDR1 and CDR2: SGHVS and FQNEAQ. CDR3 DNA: TGTGCCAGCAGCTTAGCGACAGACACAGATACGCAGTATTTT. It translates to CASSLATDTDTQYF.

The CDR3 protein is CASSQGRAVEAFF. The CDR3 bases are TGCGCCAGCAGCCAAGGCAGGGCGGTTGAAGCTTTCTTT. The chain combines TRBV4-3 with TRBJ1-1, with a possible D match to TRBD1 (5 bases). Per germline, CDR1 LGHNA and CDR2 YSLEER. The CDR3 extends over 13 amino acids. V was trimmed by 1 base and J by 7 bases, leaving 10 bases between them.

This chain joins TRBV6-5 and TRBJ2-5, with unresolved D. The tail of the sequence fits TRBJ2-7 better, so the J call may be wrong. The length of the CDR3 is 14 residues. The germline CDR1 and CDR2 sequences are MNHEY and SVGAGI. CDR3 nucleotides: TGTGCCAGCATGGTGGGTCACAGCTCCTACGAGCAGTACTTC. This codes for CASMVGHSSYEQYF.

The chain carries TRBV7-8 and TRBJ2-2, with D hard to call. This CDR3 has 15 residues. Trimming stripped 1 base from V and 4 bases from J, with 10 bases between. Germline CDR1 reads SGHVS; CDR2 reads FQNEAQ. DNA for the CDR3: TGTGCCAGCAGCTTAGAGACAATCCGCACCGGGGAGCTGTTTTTT. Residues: CASSLETIRTGELFF.

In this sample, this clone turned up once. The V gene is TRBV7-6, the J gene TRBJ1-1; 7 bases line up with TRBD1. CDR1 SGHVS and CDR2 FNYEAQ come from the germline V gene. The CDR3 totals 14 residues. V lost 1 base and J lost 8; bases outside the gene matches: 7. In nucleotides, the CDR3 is TGTGCCAGCAGCTTAGGACAGGGTTCTGCAGAAGCTTTCTTT. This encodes CASSLGQGSAEAFF.

CDR3 amino acids: CASSPGERYTF. In nucleotides, the CDR3 is TGTGCCAGCAGCCCAGGGGAACGCTACACCTTC. The rearrangement joins TRBV6-6 to TRBJ1-2; D possibly corresponds to TRBD1 (6 bases). CDR1 MNHNY and CDR2 SVGAGI come from the germline V gene (reference sequence). CDR3 length: 11 amino acids. V shed 6 bases and J shed 9 bases, with 11 bases lying between them.